These T cell receptor beta chains were read from a single sample in a study of T-cell memory formation after mild COVID-19. Using its own MiXCR run on the 5' RACE reads, TCRdb lists one record per CDR3 protein. This table holds 130,000 to 150,000 distinct CDR3 sequences, about 19% found once. Input material: PBMCs or a T cell subset sorted from them (not recorded which). Source of these receptors: an adult woman who had mild COVID-19 (a few samples of this study predate the infection). Cell type and time point are not known. Each CDR3 is given with its conserved first and last residue. D genes are given only for firm matches. Size tells how often a clone was seen (once, few, many) or the class of an expanded clone, and some rows leave it out.

clone_size d_call j_call v_call cdr3_aa cdr3_nt
few . TRBJ2-4 TRBV20-1 CSAPGSGKNIQYF TGCAGTGCCCCAGGTAGTGGCAAAAACATTCAGTACTTC
. . TRBJ1-2 TRBV7-9 CASSLAPGVNGYTF TGTGCCAGCAGCTTAGCGCCGGGGGTTAATGGCTACACCTTC
. TRBD1 TRBJ1-1 TRBV18 CASSPQGATSEAFF TGTGCCAGCTCACCTCAGGGGGCTACCTCTGAAGCTTTCTTT
few . TRBJ2-5 TRBV5-1 CASSLADRKQETQYF TGCGCCAGCAGCTTGGCAGACAGAAAACAAGAGACCCAGTACTTC
few TRBD1 TRBJ1-5 TRBV2 CASRPNAGGQPQHF TGTGCCAGCAGGCCAAACGCAGGGGGTCAGCCCCAGCATTTT
. . TRBJ2-1 TRBV5-1 CASSPHREGGEQFF TGCGCCAGCAGCCCGCACAGGGAAGGGGGTGAGCAGTTCTTC
few . TRBJ2-7 TRBV7-8 CASSLGTASYEQYF TGTGCCAGCAGCTTAGGGACAGCATCCTACGAGCAGTACTTC
. TRBD2 TRBJ2-5 TRBV15 CATSRDSSGGARKTQYF TGTGCCACCAGCAGAGATTCTAGCGGGGGGGCTCGGAAGACCCAGTACTTC
once . TRBJ2-6 TRBV20-1 CSARDRSSGANVLTF TGCAGTGCTAGAGATCGCAGCTCTGGGGCCAACGTCCTGACTTTC
once TRBD2 TRBJ2-5 TRBV12-3/TRBV12-4 CASSPTRTSGGAGQYF TGTGCCAGCAGTCCGACACGGACTAGCGGGGGAGCGGGCCAGTACTTC
few TRBD1 TRBJ2-4 TRBV23-1 CASSHCTGVPNIQYF TGCGCCAGCAGTCACTGCACAGGGGTCCCAAACATTCAGTACTTC
. TRBD1 TRBJ1-1 TRBV4-3 CASSQSATGVEAFF TGCGCCAGCAGCCAAAGTGCGACAGGGGTTGAAGCTTTCTTT
few . TRBJ1-4 TRBV12-3/TRBV12-4 CASSRAGYEKLFF TGTGCCAGCTCCAGGGCGGGGTATGAAAAACTGTTTTTT
few . TRBJ1-1 TRBV6-5 CASSYDRGRNTEAFF TGTGCCAGCAGTTACGATAGGGGGAGGAACACTGAAGCTTTCTTT
. . TRBJ2-3 TRBV5-4 CASSLATGDTQYF TGTGCCAGCAGCTTGGCGACGGGGGATACGCAGTATTTT
. . TRBJ1-3 TRBV7-9 CASSRASGNTIYF TGTGCCAGCAGCCGGGCGTCTGGAAACACCATATATTTT
. TRBD1 TRBJ2-5 TRBV5-1 CASSYGQAETQYF TGCGCCAGCAGCTATGGACAGGCAGAGACCCAGTACTTC
. . TRBJ2-3 TRBV5-5 CASSFRGGTGTDTQYF TGTGCCAGCAGCTTTAGGGGGGGTACTGGCACAGATACGCAGTATTTT
. TRBD2 TRBJ2-7 TRBV12-3/TRBV12-4 CASRAGLAGAYEQYF TGTGCCAGCAGGGCGGGGCTAGCGGGGGCCTACGAGCAGTACTTC
few . TRBJ2-7 TRBV3-1 CASSRRDREQYF TGTGCCAGCAGCCGCAGGGACCGCGAGCAGTACTTC
few . TRBJ1-5 TRBV28 CASSRARIGNQPQHF TGTGCCAGCAGTCGGGCCCGGATCGGCAATCAGCCCCAGCATTTT
. . TRBJ2-7 TRBV10-3 CAISVGAGDSRYF TGTGCCATCAGTGTAGGGGCAGGGGATTCACGGTACTTC